This TCR beta chain was captured by sequencing in a study of breast tumors, draining lymph nodes, adjacent tissues. Study findings and constraints: Compared with lymph nodes, tumors were less diverse; compared with nontumor tissue, more. Data fit most tumor T cells coming from lymph node, expanding in tumor. Tumor T cell lymph node origin was a supported hypothesis, not proven.

In germline, CDR1 is SGDLS, CDR2 YYNGEE. The trim removed 3 bases at V and 3 bases at J, leaving 5 bases unmatched. CDR3 size: 16 residues. MiXCR was run by TCRdb on the multiplex PCR reads, yielding one entry per CDR3 protein. The table includes 66,000 or so distinct CDR3 sequences, 40% to 55% detected once. In its sample, this clonotype was seen many times. Its specificity is not known. Material: breast tumor tissue. The rearrangement joins TRBV9 to TRBJ2-1; 11 bases line up with TRBD2. This clonotype was sampled from a female donor with breast cancer. Some clones in this sample may be carry-over from other donors' samples. The CDR3 DNA sequence: TGTGCCAGCAGCGGATCACTAGCGGGGGTCTACAATGAGCAGTTCTTC. This codes for CASSGSLAGVYNEQFF.